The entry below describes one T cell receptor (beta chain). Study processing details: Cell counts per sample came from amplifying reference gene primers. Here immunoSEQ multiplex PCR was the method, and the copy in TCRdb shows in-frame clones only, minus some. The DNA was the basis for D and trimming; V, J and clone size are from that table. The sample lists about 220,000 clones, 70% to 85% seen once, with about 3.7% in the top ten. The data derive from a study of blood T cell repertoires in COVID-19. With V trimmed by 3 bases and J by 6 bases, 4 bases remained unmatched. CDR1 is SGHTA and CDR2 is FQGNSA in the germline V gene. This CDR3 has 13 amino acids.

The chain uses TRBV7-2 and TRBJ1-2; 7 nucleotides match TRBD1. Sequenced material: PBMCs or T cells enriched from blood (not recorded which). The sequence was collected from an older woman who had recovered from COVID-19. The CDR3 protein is CASSFDRANGYTF. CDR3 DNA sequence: TGTGCCAGCAGCTTCGACAGGGCAAATGGCTACACCTTC.